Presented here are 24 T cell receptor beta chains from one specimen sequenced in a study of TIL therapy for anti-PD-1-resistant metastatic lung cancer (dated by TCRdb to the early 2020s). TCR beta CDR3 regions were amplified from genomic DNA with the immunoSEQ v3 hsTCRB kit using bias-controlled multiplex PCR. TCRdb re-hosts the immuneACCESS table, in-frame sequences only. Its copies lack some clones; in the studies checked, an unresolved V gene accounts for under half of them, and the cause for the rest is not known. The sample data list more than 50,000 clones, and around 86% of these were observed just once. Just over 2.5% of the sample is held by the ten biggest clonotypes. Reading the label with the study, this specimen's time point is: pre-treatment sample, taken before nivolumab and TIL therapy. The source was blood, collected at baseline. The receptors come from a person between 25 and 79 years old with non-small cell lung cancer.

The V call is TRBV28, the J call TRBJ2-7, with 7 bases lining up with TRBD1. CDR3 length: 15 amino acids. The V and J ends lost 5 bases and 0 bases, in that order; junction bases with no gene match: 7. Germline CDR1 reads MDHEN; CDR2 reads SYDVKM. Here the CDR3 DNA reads TGTGCCAGCAGTGGAGAGGACAGGATCTCCTACGAGCAGTACTTC. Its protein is CASSGEDRISYEQYF.

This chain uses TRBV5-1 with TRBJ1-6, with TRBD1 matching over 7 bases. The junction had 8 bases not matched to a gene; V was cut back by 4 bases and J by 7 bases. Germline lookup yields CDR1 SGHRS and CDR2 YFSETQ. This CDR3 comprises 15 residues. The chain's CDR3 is CASSPSPGGNSPLHF. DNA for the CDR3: TGCGCCAGCAGCCCCTCCCCAGGGGGAAATTCACCCCTCCACTTT.

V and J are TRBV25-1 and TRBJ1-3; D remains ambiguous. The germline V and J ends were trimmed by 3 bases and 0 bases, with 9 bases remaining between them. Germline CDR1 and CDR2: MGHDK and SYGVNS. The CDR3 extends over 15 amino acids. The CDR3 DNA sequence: TGTGCCAGCAGTGACCCGGGTTTCTCTGGAAACACCATATATTTT. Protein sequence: CASSDPGFSGNTIYF.

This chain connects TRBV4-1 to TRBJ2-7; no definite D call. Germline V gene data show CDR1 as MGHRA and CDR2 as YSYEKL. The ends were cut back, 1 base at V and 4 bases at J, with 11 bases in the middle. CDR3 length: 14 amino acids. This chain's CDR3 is CASSQVQNLYEQYF. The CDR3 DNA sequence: TGCGCCAGCAGCCAAGTTCAGAATTTGTACGAGCAGTACTTC.

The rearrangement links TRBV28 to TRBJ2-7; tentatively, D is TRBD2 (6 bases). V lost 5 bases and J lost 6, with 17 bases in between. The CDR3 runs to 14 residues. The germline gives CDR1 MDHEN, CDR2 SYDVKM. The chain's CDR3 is CASSATGELSEQYF. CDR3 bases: TGTGCCAGCAGTGCAACGGGAGAACTCAGCGAGCAGTACTTC.

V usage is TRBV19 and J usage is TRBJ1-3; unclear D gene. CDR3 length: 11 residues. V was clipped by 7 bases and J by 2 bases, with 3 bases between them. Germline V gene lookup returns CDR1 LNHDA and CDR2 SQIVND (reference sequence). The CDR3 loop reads CASTAGNTIYF. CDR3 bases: TGTGCCAGTACGGCTGGAAACACCATATATTTT.

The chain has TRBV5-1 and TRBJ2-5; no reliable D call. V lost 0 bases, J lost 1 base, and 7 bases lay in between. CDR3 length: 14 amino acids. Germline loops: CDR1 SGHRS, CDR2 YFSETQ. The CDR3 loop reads CASSLAAVQETQYF. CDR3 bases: TGCGCCAGCAGCTTGGCGGCGGTCCAAGAGACCCAGTACTTC.

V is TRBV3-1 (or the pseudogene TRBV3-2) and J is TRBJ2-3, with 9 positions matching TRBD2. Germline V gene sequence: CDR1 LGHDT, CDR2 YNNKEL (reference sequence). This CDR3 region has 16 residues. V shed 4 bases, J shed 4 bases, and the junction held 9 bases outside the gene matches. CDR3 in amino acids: CASSLREGGGADTQYF. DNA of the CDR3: TGTGCCAGCAGCCTTAGAGAAGGCGGGGGGGCAGATACGCAGTATTTT.

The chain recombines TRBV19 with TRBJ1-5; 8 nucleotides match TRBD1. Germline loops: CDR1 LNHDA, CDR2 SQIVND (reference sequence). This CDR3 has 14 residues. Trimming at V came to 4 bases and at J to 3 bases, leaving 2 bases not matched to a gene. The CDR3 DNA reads TGTGCCAGTAGTACAGGGGGCAACAATCAGCCCCAGCATTTT. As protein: CASSTGGNNQPQHF.

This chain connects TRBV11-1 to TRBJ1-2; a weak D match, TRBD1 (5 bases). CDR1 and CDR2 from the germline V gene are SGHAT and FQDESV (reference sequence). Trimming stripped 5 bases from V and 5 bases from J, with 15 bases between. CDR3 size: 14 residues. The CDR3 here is CASSRSDTGYGYTF. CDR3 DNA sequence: TGTGCCAGCAGCAGGAGCGATACAGGTTATGGCTACACCTTC.

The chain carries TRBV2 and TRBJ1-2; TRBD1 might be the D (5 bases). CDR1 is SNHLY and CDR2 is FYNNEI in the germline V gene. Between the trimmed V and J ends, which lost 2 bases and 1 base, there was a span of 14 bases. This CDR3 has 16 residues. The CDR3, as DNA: TGTGCCAGCAGTGAACGGGGCGCAGACAGTAACTATGGCTACACCTTC. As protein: CASSERGADSNYGYTF.

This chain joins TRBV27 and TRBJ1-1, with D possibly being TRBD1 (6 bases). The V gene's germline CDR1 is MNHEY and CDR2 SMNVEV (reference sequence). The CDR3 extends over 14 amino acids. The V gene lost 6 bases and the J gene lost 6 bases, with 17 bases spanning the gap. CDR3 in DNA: TGTGCCAGCAGCCCGGACCCCACAGGGCCTGAAGCTTTCTTT. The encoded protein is CASSPDPTGPEAFF.

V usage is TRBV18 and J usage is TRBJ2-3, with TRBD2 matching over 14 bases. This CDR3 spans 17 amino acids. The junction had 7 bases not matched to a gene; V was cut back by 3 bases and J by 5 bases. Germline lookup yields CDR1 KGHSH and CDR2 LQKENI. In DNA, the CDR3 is TGTGCCAGCTCACCCAGGACTAGCGGGAGGCTGGGAGATACGCAGTATTTT. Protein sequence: CASSPRTSGRLGDTQYF.

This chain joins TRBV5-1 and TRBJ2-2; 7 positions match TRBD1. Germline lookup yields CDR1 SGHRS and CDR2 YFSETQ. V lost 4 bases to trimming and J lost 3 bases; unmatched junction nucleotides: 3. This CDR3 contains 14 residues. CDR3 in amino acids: CASSPTGDTGELFF. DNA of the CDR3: TGCGCCAGCAGCCCAACAGGGGACACCGGGGAGCTGTTTTTT.

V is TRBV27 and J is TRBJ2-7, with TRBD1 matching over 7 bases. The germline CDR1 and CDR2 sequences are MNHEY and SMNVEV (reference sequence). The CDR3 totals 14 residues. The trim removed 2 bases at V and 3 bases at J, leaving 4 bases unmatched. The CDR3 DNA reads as TGTGCCAGCAGTTTAGCAGGGGGAAACTACGAGCAGTACTTC. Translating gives CASSLAGGNYEQYF.

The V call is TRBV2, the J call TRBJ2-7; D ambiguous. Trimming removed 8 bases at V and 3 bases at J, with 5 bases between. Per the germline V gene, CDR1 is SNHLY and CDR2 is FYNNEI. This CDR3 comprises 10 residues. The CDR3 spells CASRVYEQYF. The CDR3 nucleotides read TGTGCCAGCCGAGTCTACGAGCAGTACTTC.

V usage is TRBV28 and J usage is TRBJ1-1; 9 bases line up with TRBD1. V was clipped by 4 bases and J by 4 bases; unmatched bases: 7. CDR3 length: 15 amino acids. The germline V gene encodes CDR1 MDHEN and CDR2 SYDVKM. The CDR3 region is CASSWGDRVGTEAFF. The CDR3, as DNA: TGTGCCAGCAGTTGGGGGGACAGGGTAGGCACTGAAGCTTTCTTT.

CDR3 bases: TGCGCCAGCAGCTTGAGACAGGGGGCGATCACCGGGGAGCTGTTTTTT. Protein product: CASSLRQGAITGELFF. The chain employs TRBV5-1 and TRBJ2-2; 10 nucleotides align to TRBD1. Germline V gene sequence: CDR1 SGHRS, CDR2 YFSETQ. This CDR3 contains 16 residues. Trimming cost V 1 base and J 4 bases; bases outside gene matches: 4.

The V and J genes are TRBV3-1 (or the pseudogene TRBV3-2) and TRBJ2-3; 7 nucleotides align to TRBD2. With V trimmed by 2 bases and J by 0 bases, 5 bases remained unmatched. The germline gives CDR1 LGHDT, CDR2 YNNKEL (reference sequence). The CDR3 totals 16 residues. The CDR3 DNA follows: TGTGCCAGCAGCCAAACACCTAGCGGAAGCACAGATACGCAGTATTTT. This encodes CASSQTPSGSTDTQYF.

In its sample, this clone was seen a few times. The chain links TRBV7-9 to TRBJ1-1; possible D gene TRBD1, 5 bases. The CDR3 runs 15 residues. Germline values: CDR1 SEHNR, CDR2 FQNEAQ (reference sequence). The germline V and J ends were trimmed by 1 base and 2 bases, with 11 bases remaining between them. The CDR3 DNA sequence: TGTGCCAGCAGCTTAGAACTGGGGACCAACACTGAAGCTTTCTTT. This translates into CASSLELGTNTEAFF.

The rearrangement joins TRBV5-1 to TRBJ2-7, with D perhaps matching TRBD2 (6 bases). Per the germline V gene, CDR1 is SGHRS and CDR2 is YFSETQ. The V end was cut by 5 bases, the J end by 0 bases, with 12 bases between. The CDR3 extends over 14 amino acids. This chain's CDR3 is CASSSGGVSYEQYF. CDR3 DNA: TGCGCCAGCAGTTCTGGAGGGGTCTCCTACGAGCAGTACTTC.

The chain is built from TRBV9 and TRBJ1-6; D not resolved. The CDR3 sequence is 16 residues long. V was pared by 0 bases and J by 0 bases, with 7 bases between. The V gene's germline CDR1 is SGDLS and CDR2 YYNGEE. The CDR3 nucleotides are TGTGCCAGCAGCGTAGGGCCCAGCTCCTATAATTCACCCCTCCACTTT. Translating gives CASSVGPSSYNSPLHF.

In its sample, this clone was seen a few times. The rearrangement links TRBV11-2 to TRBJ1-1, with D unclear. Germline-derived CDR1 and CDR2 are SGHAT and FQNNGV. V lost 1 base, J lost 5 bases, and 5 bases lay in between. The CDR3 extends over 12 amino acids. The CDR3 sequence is CASSLVGTEAFF. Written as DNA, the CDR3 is TGTGCCAGCAGCTTAGTGGGGACTGAAGCTTTCTTT.

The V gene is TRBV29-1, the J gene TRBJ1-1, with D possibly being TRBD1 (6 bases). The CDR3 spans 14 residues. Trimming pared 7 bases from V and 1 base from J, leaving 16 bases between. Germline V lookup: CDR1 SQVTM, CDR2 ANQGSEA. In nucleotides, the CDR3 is TGCAGCGGATTCTTGGGGGCGGGGAACACTGAAGCTTTCTTT. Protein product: CSGFLGAGNTEAFF.